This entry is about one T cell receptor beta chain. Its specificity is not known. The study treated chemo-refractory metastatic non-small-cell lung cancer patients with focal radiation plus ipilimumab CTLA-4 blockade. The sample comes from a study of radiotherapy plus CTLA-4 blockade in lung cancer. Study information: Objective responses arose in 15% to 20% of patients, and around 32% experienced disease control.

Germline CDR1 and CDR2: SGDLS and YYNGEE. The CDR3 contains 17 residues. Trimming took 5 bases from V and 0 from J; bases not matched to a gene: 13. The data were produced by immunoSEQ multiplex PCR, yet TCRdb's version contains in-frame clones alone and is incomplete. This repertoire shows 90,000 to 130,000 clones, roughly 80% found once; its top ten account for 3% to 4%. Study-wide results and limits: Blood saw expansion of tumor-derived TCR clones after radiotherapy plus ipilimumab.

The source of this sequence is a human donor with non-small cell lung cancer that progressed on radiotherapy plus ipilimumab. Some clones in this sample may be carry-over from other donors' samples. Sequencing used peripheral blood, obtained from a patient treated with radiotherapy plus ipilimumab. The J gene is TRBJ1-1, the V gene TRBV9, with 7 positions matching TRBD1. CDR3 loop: CASSSHRDSYMNTEAFF. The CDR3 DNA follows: TGTGCCAGCAGTTCTCACCGGGACAGCTACATGAACACTGAAGCTTTCTTT.